These 24 T cell receptor beta chains were sequenced from one sample in a study of identical twins. TCRdb redid the calling of the 5' RACE reads with MiXCR, one entry per CDR3 protein. This table holds about 520,000 distinct CDR3 sequences, approximately 22% found once. The same data also contributed to another study, on T cells expressing NK-cell markers.

Sample: CD4+ T cells sorted from blood. The receptors were sampled from a woman aged 18-30 years in good health.

This clonotype was seen repeatedly, ten times or more. The chain uses TRBV12-3 or TRBV12-4 and TRBJ1-1; unclear D gene. There are 13 residues in the CDR3. V lost 8 bases and J 5 bases, leaving 15 bases between the germline ends. CDR3 nucleotide sequence: TGTGCCAGCGTTCCTTCCGCGGGGACTGAAGCTTTCTTT. Encoded protein: CASVPSAGTEAFF.

The J gene is TRBJ2-1, the V gene TRBV12-3 or TRBV12-4, with D tentatively TRBD2 (5 bases). The CDR3 runs to 14 residues. V lost 3 bases, J lost 7 bases, and 13 bases lay in between. The CDR3 is CASSLVGRRNEQFF. CDR3 nucleotide sequence: TGTGCCAGCAGTTTGGTCGGAAGGAGGAATGAGCAGTTCTTC.

The rearrangement links TRBV7-9 to TRBJ2-1; D remains ambiguous. This CDR3 region has 12 residues. The V end lost 2 bases, the J end lost 8 bases, and 7 bases lay between the germline ends. Germline V gene data show CDR1 as SEHNR and CDR2 as FQNEAQ (reference sequence). This CDR3 is CASSLFLDEQFF. CDR3 in DNA: TGTGCCAGCAGCTTATTCCTCGATGAGCAGTTCTTC.

This clonotype was observed a few times. The chain uses TRBV24-1 and TRBJ2-2; a weak D match, TRBD2 (5 bases). The V and J ends lost 3 bases and 6 bases respectively, with 10 bases between them. This CDR3 spans 14 amino acids. CDR1 is KGHDR, CDR2 SFDVKD, per germline. CDR3 sequence reads: CATSDPGFAGELFF. DNA for the CDR3: TGTGCCACCAGTGATCCGGGATTTGCCGGGGAGCTGTTTTTT.

This clonotype was seen only once. Because the CDR3's place on the DNA is in doubt, the DNA is left out and the CDR3 is given as listed by TCRdb. V gene TRBV7-5 combines with J gene TRBJ1-1; TRBD1, the table's D call, was not compared with the DNA. TRBV7-5 counts as a pseudogene. The CDR3 is 16 amino acids long, termini counted. The CDR3 region is CISVPEASRQGTEVFF.

Many counts were recorded for this clonotype. The V and J genes are TRBV5-1 and TRBJ1-2; no definite D call. V lost 0 bases to trimming and J lost 1 base, with 10 bases between them. Germline V lookup: CDR1 SGHRS, CDR2 YFSETQ. The CDR3 sequence is 15 residues long. The CDR3 nucleotides read TGCGCCAGCAGCTTGGTGGCATCTGGTAACTATGGCTACACCTTC. Translated, it gives CASSLVASGNYGYTF.

In this sample, this clonotype turned up a few times. This rearrangement joins TRBV12-5 to TRBJ1-2; TRBD1 matches at 7 bases. This CDR3 has 15 residues. V trimming: 5 bases; J trimming: 1 base; junction bases outside the gene matches: 7. Germline-derived CDR1 and CDR2 are LGHNT and FRNRAP. CDR3 sequence reads: CASGPSTGFNYGYTF. CDR3 in DNA: TGTGCTAGTGGTCCCTCGACAGGGTTTAACTATGGCTACACCTTC.

This clonotype was detected a few times. CDR3 coding DNA: TGTGCCAGCAGCAGGGACGGTTGGATGTTTAATTCACCCCTCCACTTT. This encodes CASSRDGWMFNSPLHF. The chain couples TRBV6-1 to TRBJ1-6; D is perhaps TRBD1 (5 bases). V was trimmed by 6 bases and J by 6 bases, leaving 18 bases between them. Germline V lookup: CDR1 MNHNS, CDR2 SASEGT. The CDR3 runs 16 residues.

This clonotype was observed a few times. The chain recombines TRBV20-1 with TRBJ2-3; D gene unclear. The CDR3 length is 13 residues. Trimming took off 3 bases at V and 3 bases at J, with 10 bases between the two ends. The V gene's germline CDR1 is DFQATT and CDR2 SNEGSKA (reference sequence). The CDR3 loop is CSASLIATDTQYF. The CDR3 region has the DNA TGCAGTGCTAGCTTAATAGCAACAGATACGCAGTATTTT.

This sequence joins TRBV10-1 and TRBJ2-3, with D hard to call. The CDR3 is 15 residues long. Germline CDR1 WNHNN, CDR2 SYGVQD (reference sequence). V lost 3 bases, J lost 5 bases, and 15 bases lay in between. CDR3: CASSDVGFQKDTQYF. CDR3 nucleotide sequence: TGCGCCAGCAGTGATGTTGGCTTTCAGAAAGATACGCAGTATTTT.

This sequence joins TRBV5-1 and TRBJ2-3; the D is unclear. Germline values: CDR1 SGHRS, CDR2 YFSETQ. V lost 0 bases, J lost 4 bases, and 12 bases lay in between. The CDR3 sequence is 15 residues long. This CDR3 reads CASSLVGSRPDTQYF. CDR3 nucleotide sequence: TGCGCCAGCAGCTTGGTGGGAAGTCGTCCAGATACGCAGTATTTT.

The rearrangement uses TRBV5-5 and TRBJ2-7; D remains ambiguous. The germline gives CDR1 SGHKS, CDR2 YYEKEE (reference sequence). Trimming took 1 base from V and 6 from J, leaving 14 bases between them. The CDR3 is made up of 14 amino acids. The CDR3: CASSLYLGKGEQYF. The CDR3 nucleotides read TGTGCCAGCAGCTTGTACTTAGGGAAGGGCGAGCAGTACTTC.

The gene calls are TRBV21-1 and TRBJ2-7. TRBV21-1 is a documented pseudogene. The CDR3 covers 11 residues. The CDR3, as DNA: TGTGCCAGCAGCATGAGCTACGAGCAGTACTTC. Translation gives CASSMSYEQYF.

The CDR3 coding sequence is TGTGCCAGCAGTTCAGGGACGGCTATATTCACGGGCTACACCTTC. Translating gives CASSSGTAIFTGYTF. The chain is built from TRBV27 and TRBJ1-2; a possible D gene is TRBD1 (5 bases). CDR1 MNHEY and CDR2 SMNVEV come from the germline V gene (reference sequence). There are 15 residues in the CDR3. With 4 bases removed from V and 8 bases from J, the gap between germline ends came to 20 bases.

This chain joins TRBV4-3 and TRBJ1-1; 8 bases are shared with TRBD1. J gave up 0 bases and V 3 bases, and 3 bases lay outside the gene matches. This CDR3 has 15 residues. CDR1 LGHNA and CDR2 YSLEER come from the germline V gene. For the CDR3, the DNA is TGCGCCAGCAGCCAGATGGGACAGGTGAACACTGAAGCTTTCTTT. Protein: CASSQMGQVNTEAFF.

The chain carries TRBV9 and TRBJ2-6; D is undetermined. The CDR3 totals 15 residues. Trimming took 1 base from V and 0 from J, leaving 5 bases between them. The germline V gene encodes CDR1 SGDLS and CDR2 YYNGEE. CDR3 nucleotide sequence: TGTGCCAGCAGCGTAAGCCCCTCTGGGGCCAACGTCCTGACTTTC. Its translation is CASSVSPSGANVLTF.

V is TRBV20-1 and J is TRBJ2-3; the D gene is possibly TRBD1 (5 bases). Trimming stripped 5 bases from V and 0 bases from J, with 15 bases between. The CDR3 consists of 15 residues. Germline V CDR1 and CDR2: DFQATT, SNEGSKA (reference sequence). Written as DNA, the CDR3 is TGCAGTGCTCTTCCGTCGACAGCTAGCACAGATACGCAGTATTTT. Translation gives CSALPSTASTDTQYF.

This rearrangement joins TRBV20-1 to TRBJ2-3; TRBD1 agrees at 8 bases. CDR1 and CDR2 from the germline V gene are DFQATT and SNEGSKA (reference sequence). The CDR3 is 16 amino acids. The J segment lost 4 bases and the V segment lost 0 bases, leaving 9 bases of the junction unmatched. The chain's CDR3 is CSAREAGRGRSDTQYF. The CDR3 bases are TGCAGTGCTAGAGAAGCCGGCAGGGGGCGGTCAGATACGCAGTATTTT.

This clonotype was found a few times. DNA for the CDR3: TGCAGTGCAACCAACAAGGGGAGGGGCACTGAAGCTTTCTTT. This translates into CSATNKGRGTEAFF. The chain is built from TRBV20-1 and TRBJ1-1; the D gene is possibly TRBD1 (5 bases). Trimming left V 6 bases short and J 4 bases short, with 18 bases between. This CDR3 has 14 amino acids. In germline, CDR1 is DFQATT, CDR2 SNEGSKA (reference sequence).

V gene TRBV3-1 combines with J gene TRBJ2-2; D is possibly TRBD2 (6 bases). This CDR3 contains 16 residues. Looked up from germline, CDR1 is LGHDT and CDR2 is YNNKEL (reference sequence). V was clipped by 0 bases and J by 3 bases, with 11 bases between them. The CDR3 DNA sequence: TGTGCCAGCAGCCAAGATGGCGGGAAAGACACCGGGGAGCTGTTTTTT. The encoded protein is CASSQDGGKDTGELFF.

This chain links TRBV6-1 with TRBJ2-5; D may match TRBD1 or TRBD2 (6 bases each). CDR1 and CDR2 from the germline V gene are MNHNS and SASEGT. Trimming took off 7 bases at V and 2 bases at J, with 20 bases between the two ends. The CDR3 is 16 residues long. CDR3 in amino acids: CASTWGRGVGQETQYF. Here the CDR3 DNA reads TGTGCCAGCACCTGGGGGCGGGGCGTTGGTCAAGAGACCCAGTACTTC.

Of note for this clonotype: Just one base apart from a much larger clone, this may be a read error. This chain uses TRBV6-5 with TRBJ2-7; D ambiguous. The germline V gene encodes CDR1 MNHEY and CDR2 SVGAGI. Trimming cost V 5 bases and J 2 bases, with 16 bases left between them. The CDR3 runs 15 residues. Here the CDR3 DNA reads TGTGCCAGCAGTAACAAAATGACCGCCACCTACGAGCAGTACTTC. Protein: CASSNKMTATYEQYF.

This clonotype was picked up one time. This rearrangement joins TRBV30 to TRBJ2-3; unclear D gene. The length of the CDR3 is 13 residues. The V end was cut by 0 bases, the J end by 1 base, with 5 bases between. CDR1 GTSNPN and CDR2 SVGIG come from the germline V gene (reference sequence). CDR3 loop: CAWSVKGTDTQYF. DNA for the CDR3: TGTGCCTGGAGTGTTAAGGGCACAGATACGCAGTATTTT.

This clonotype has a count of ten or more. This chain joins TRBV20-1 and TRBJ1-5, with a possible D match to TRBD1 (6 bases). The CDR3 extends over 13 amino acids. Germline V lookup: CDR1 DFQATT, CDR2 SNEGSKA (reference sequence). Trimming shortened V by 5 bases and J by 7 bases, and 15 bases separated the two germline ends. The DNA of the CDR3 is TGCAGTGCTCAACCGCAGGGGACGCAGCCCCAGCATTTT. It translates to CSAQPQGTQPQHF.